The 24 T cell receptor beta chains reported below all come from one sample, sequenced in a study of regulatory T cells in long-lasting Graves disease. The time point here: persistent/refractory GD, antithyroid drugs over 5 years with positive TRAb. Preparation of the TCR library used RNA extracted from PBMCs. The authors built TCR beta libraries using iRepertoire HTBI primers and Arm-PCR of CDR3 regions. TCRdb independently ran MiXCR on the multiplex PCR reads; one entry per CDR3 protein. The sample has a few hundred thousand distinct CDR3 sequences; about 20% are singletons. The sample consisted of peripheral blood mononuclear cells (PBMCs), taken when the disease was refractory, from a patient treated with antithyroid drugs. The receptors here all came from a female donor with Graves disease.

The chain is built from TRBV6-2 or TRBV6-3 and TRBJ2-2, with 7 bases aligning to TRBD1. CDR1 is MNHEY and CDR2 is SVGEGT in the germline V gene. Germline trimming cut 2 bases from V and 0 bases from J; bases unmatched to any gene: 12. This CDR3 comprises 19 residues. This chain's CDR3 is CASSYPRDSPSANTGELFF. As DNA, the CDR3 is TGTGCCAGCAGTTACCCCCGGGACAGCCCTTCCGCGAACACCGGGGAGCTGTTTTTT.

In its sample, this clonotype was seen many times. The rearrangement uses TRBV2 and TRBJ2-5; the D gene is possibly TRBD1 (6 bases). Trimming took 10 bases from V and 7 from J, leaving 22 bases between them. Germline V gene sequence: CDR1 SNHLY, CDR2 FYNNEI. The CDR3 extends over 14 amino acids. CDR3 sequence: CATDVGPQGRTQYF. CDR3 in DNA: TGTGCCACCGACGTGGGACCTCAGGGGCGGACCCAGTACTTC.

This clonotype occurred many times. The rearrangement uses TRBV2 and TRBJ2-7, with no clear D. Looked up from germline, CDR1 is SNHLY and CDR2 is FYNNEI. The CDR3 totals 14 residues. V was trimmed by 3 bases and J by 7 bases, leaving 16 bases between them. CDR3 sequence reads: CASSDVTAEGEQYF. The CDR3 coding sequence is TGTGCCAGCAGTGATGTGACCGCTGAAGGGGAGCAGTACTTC.

This clonotype has at least ten counts. The rearrangement uses TRBV6-1 and TRBJ2-5; 10 nucleotides agree with TRBD2. Germline V gene data show CDR1 as MNHNS and CDR2 as SASEGT. The CDR3 length is 14 residues. V shed 6 bases, J shed 3 bases, and the junction held 4 bases outside the gene matches. In DNA form, the CDR3 reads TGTGCCAGCAGCCCCACTAGCGGGGAAGAGACCCAGTACTTC. Residues: CASSPTSGEETQYF.

Concerning this clonotype itself: This likely reflects a read error, since a far larger clone is one base away. The chain employs TRBV7-2 and TRBJ2-5; weak D call: TRBD2 (5 bases). Germline values: CDR1 SGHTA, CDR2 FQGNSA. The length of the CDR3 is 14 residues. CDR3 in amino acids: CASSSDLSSYEQHF. The CDR3 DNA sequence: TGTGCCAGCAGCTCGGACTTATCTTCCTACGAGCAGCACTTC.

This clonotype has ten or more counts. The chain is built from TRBV6-1 and TRBJ1-5; 9 bases are shared with TRBD1. The CDR3 spans 15 residues. Germline-derived CDR1 and CDR2 are MNHNS and SASEGT. The trim removed 4 bases at V and 4 bases at J, leaving 5 bases unmatched. CDR3 nucleotide sequence: TGTGCCAGCAGTGCGGACAGGGGCCCTAATCAGCCCCAGCATTTT. Its protein product is CASSADRGPNQPQHF.

Details on this clonotype: A much larger clone is a single base away; this may be a read error. The chain couples TRBV6-1 to TRBJ1-2, with 8 bases lining up with TRBD1. There are 12 residues in the CDR3. V trimming: 5 bases; J trimming: 8 bases; junction bases outside the gene matches: 4. The germline gives CDR1 MNHNS, CDR2 SASEGT. The CDR3 sequence: CASSTTGVGYTF. The CDR3, as DNA: TGTGCCAGCAGTACGACAGGGGTCGGCTACACCTTC.

This clonotype was observed many times. The chain joins TRBV28 to TRBJ2-7, with 8 bases that match TRBD1. Germline loops: CDR1 MDHEN, CDR2 SYDVKM. CDR3 length: 15 amino acids. V was clipped by 6 bases and J by 6 bases; unmatched bases: 13. The CDR3 protein is CASRLDRGGLGEQYF. The CDR3 DNA reads as TGTGCCAGCAGACTCGACAGGGGAGGTTTAGGCGAGCAGTACTTC. The complete variable domain, with remaining parts taken from reference TRBV28 and TRBJ2-7, reads DVKVTQSSRYLVKRTGEKVFLECVQDMDHENMFWYRQDPGLGLRLIYFSYDVKMKEKGDIPEGYSVSREKKERFSLILESASTNQTSMYLCASRLDRGGLGEQYFGPGTRLTVT.

The chain has TRBV5-6 and TRBJ2-7; 10 nucleotides line up with TRBD1. Trimming cost V 4 bases and J 6 bases; bases outside gene matches: 10. CDR3 length: 15 amino acids. Germline assignment: CDR1 SGHDT and CDR2 YYEEEE. CDR3 bases: TGTGCCAGCAGCCACCGGATGACAGGGGGCGTCGAGCAGTACTTC. Protein: CASSHRMTGGVEQYF.

The chain is built from TRBV20-1 and TRBJ2-7; D may correspond to TRBD1 or TRBD2 (5 bases each). CDR1 is DFQATT, CDR2 SNEGSKA, per germline (reference sequence). Trimming shortened V by 6 bases and J by 1 base, and 16 bases separated the two germline ends. This CDR3 is 14 amino acids long. The CDR3 reads CSAGTGTRSYEQYF. CDR3 sequence (DNA): TGCAGTGCCGGGACGGGGACGAGATCCTACGAGCAGTACTTC.

There are many counts of this clonotype. The chain links TRBV12-3 or TRBV12-4 to TRBJ2-2; perhaps TRBD1 as D (5 bases). Trimming removed 6 bases at V and 5 bases at J, with 7 bases between. CDR3 length: 12 amino acids. The CDR3 protein is CASRTGTGELFF. CDR3 coding DNA: TGTGCCAGCAGAACAGGAACCGGGGAGCTGTTTTTT.

Remarks on this clonotype: It may be a read error: a sequence one base away is much more abundant. The V call is TRBV6-2 or TRBV6-3, the J call TRBJ1-4, with D unresolved. Looked up from germline, CDR1 is MNHEY and CDR2 is SVGEGT. The CDR3 has 13 residues. CDR3 sequence: CASSVPVGKELLF. The CDR3 DNA reads as TGTGCCAGCAGTGTTCCCGTGGGGAAGGAACTGCTTTTT.

This clonotype showed up many times. The V gene is TRBV6-1, the J gene TRBJ2-5; 15 nucleotides align to TRBD2. CDR3 length: 17 amino acids. The germline gives CDR1 MNHNS, CDR2 SASEGT. The trim removed 6 bases at V and 2 bases at J, leaving 7 bases unmatched. In DNA form, the CDR3 reads TGTGCCAGCAGCCGGACTAGCGGGGGGGCAGGACAAGAGACCCAGTACTTC. Amino acid sequence: CASSRTSGGAGQETQYF.

The chain joins TRBV7-9 to TRBJ2-3, with TRBD1 identical over 7 bases. The ends lost 5 bases at V and 5 bases at J; junction bases unmatched: 10. This CDR3 comprises 15 residues. Germline loops: CDR1 SEHNR, CDR2 FQNEAQ (reference sequence). The CDR3 DNA is TGTGCCAGCAGCCGCCGACAGGGTCAGGGAGATACGCAGTATTTT. Protein sequence: CASSRRQGQGDTQYF.

V and J are TRBV10-3 and TRBJ1-6; D gene ambiguous. Trimming removed 3 bases at V and 4 bases at J, with 16 bases between. CDR3 size: 17 residues. Germline V CDR1 and CDR2: ENHRY, SYGVKD. CDR3 in amino acids: CAISDTGISEYNSPLHF. The CDR3 bases are TGTGCCATCAGTGATACCGGCATTTCAGAGTATAATTCACCCCTCCACTTT.

This clonotype has at least ten counts. The rearrangement links TRBV2 to TRBJ1-2, with 9 bases aligning to TRBD1. This CDR3 contains 14 residues. Per the germline V gene, CDR1 is SNHLY and CDR2 is FYNNEI. With 6 bases clipped from V and 6 bases from J, the junction kept 8 bases outside the gene matches. In nucleotides, the CDR3 is TGTGCCAGCAGGCCCGGGACAGGGATGCATGGCTACACCTTC. It is translated as CASRPGTGMHGYTF.

This clonotype was seen ten or more times. The chain's CDR3 is CASSLGRDNYGYTF. In nucleotides, the CDR3 is TGTGCCAGCAGCCTGGGCCGGGACAACTATGGCTACACCTTC. The chain joins TRBV7-8 to TRBJ1-2, with D possibly matching TRBD1 (5 bases). CDR1 is SGHVS and CDR2 is FQNEAQ in the germline V gene. V shed 5 bases and J shed 2 bases, with 12 bases lying between them. The CDR3 covers 14 residues.

In its sample, this clonotype was seen many times. V gene TRBV27 combines with J gene TRBJ2-5; D gene ambiguous. This CDR3 spans 14 amino acids. The germline V and J ends were trimmed by 4 bases and 2 bases, with 11 bases remaining between them. Germline V CDR1 and CDR2: MNHEY, SMNVEV (reference sequence). The CDR3 coding sequence is TGTGCCAGCAGTTGGTCAAGCGCGCAAGAGACCCAGTACTTC. It yields the protein CASSWSSAQETQYF.

This clonotype showed up many times. The chain uses TRBV28 and TRBJ1-3; D gene uncertain. Germline loops: CDR1 MDHEN, CDR2 SYDVKM. V gave up 2 bases and J gave up 2 bases, with 7 bases separating them. The CDR3 is 14 amino acids. The CDR3 DNA sequence: TGTGCCAGCAGTTTAGGGGTTGCTGGAAACACCATATATTTT. This translates into CASSLGVAGNTIYF.

The CDR3 protein is CASSSRGGRGYYGYTF. The CDR3 DNA follows: TGTGCCAGCAGTTCCCGAGGGGGGCGCGGATACTATGGCTACACCTTC. V is TRBV6-2 or TRBV6-3 and J is TRBJ1-2; perhaps TRBD1 as D (6 bases). The V gene's germline CDR1 is MNHEY and CDR2 SVGEGT. Trimming removed 4 bases at V and 3 bases at J, with 18 bases between. The CDR3 has 16 amino acids.

The chain employs TRBV10-3 and TRBJ1-4, with 8 bases fitting TRBD1. The V gene end was trimmed by 4 bases and the J gene end by 6 bases; junction bases not matched to a gene: 16. This CDR3 has 18 amino acids. CDR1 and CDR2 from the germline V gene are ENHRY and SYGVKD. Written as DNA, the CDR3 is TGTGCCATCAGTGCCCTCTTCTACCCGGGACAGGACGATGAAAAACTGTTTTTT. Amino acids: CAISALFYPGQDDEKLFF.

This clonotype came up many times. V and J are TRBV7-9 and TRBJ2-5, with TRBD1 matching over 7 bases. Trimming took 3 bases from V and 5 from J; bases not matched to a gene: 9. Looked up from germline, CDR1 is SEHNR and CDR2 is FQNEAQ (reference sequence). This CDR3 spans 15 amino acids. In DNA, the CDR3 is TGTGCCAGCAGCTTCGGACAGGCTAATAGTGAGACCCAGTACTTC. It yields the protein CASSFGQANSETQYF.

J is TRBJ1-5 and V is TRBV7-2, with 7 bases identical to TRBD1. The trim removed 1 base at V and 6 bases at J, leaving 9 bases unmatched. Looked up from germline, CDR1 is SGHTA and CDR2 is FQGNSA. CDR3 length: 16 residues. CDR3 in amino acids: CASSLEGQGVGQPQHF. The CDR3 region has the DNA TGTGCCAGCAGCTTAGAAGGGCAGGGGGTGGGTCAGCCCCAGCATTTT.

This clonotype occurred many times. The CDR3 here is CATSDPDGWGYTF. CDR3 in DNA: TGTGCCACCAGTGACCCGGACGGGTGGGGCTACACCTTC. The chain recombines TRBV24-1 with TRBJ1-2; no firm D call. This CDR3 region has 13 residues. Trimming stripped 4 bases from V and 8 bases from J, with 13 bases between. Germline-derived CDR1 and CDR2 are KGHDR and SFDVKD.